The 27 T cell receptor beta chains below all came from one sample that was sequenced in a study of glioma-infiltrating T cells after dendritic cell vaccination. TCRdb keeps only in-frame clones here, not all; method: immunoSEQ multiplex PCR. Among roughly 100,000 clones listed, around 90% were seen once. Time point noted: after dendritic cell vaccination, including at tumor progression/relapse. Sequencing was performed on blood, taken after dendritic cell vaccination. Receptors originate from a human donor with glioblastoma.

The rearrangement links TRBV4-1 to TRBJ2-1; D is perhaps TRBD2 (5 bases). The CDR3 runs 17 residues. CDR1 is MGHRA and CDR2 is YSYEKL in the germline V gene. Trimming removed 1 base from V and 8 bases from J, with 21 bases in between. The CDR3 DNA reads as TGCGCCAGCAGCCAAGGGGTCGCCAGCCCGAGGGCCCATGAGCAGTTCTTC. As protein: CASSQGVASPRAHEQFF.

J is TRBJ2-1 and V is TRBV23-1; D not resolved. Being an ORF, TRBV23-1 has a function that is uncertain. Trimming removed 4 bases at V and 5 bases at J, with 18 bases between. The CDR3 sequence is 16 residues long. CDR3 amino acids: CASSRGTGTEHNEQFF. The CDR3 DNA reads as TGCGCCAGCAGTCGAGGCACCGGAACGGAACACAATGAGCAGTTCTTC.

The chain is built from TRBV7-9 and TRBJ1-2; 9 bases agree with TRBD1. CDR1 SEHNR and CDR2 FQNEAQ come from the germline V gene (reference sequence). This CDR3 is 14 amino acids long. Losses at the gene ends were 4 bases for V and 6 bases for J; bases not matched to a gene: 6. CDR3 loop: CASSSPGQGDGYTF. In DNA form, the CDR3 reads TGTGCCAGCAGCTCGCCGGGACAGGGTGATGGCTACACCTTC.

The chain couples TRBV19 to TRBJ1-1; 10 bases agree with TRBD1. The CDR3 is 18 amino acids. V shed 6 bases and J 1 base; nucleotides not matched to a gene: 14. Germline V gene data show CDR1 as LNHDA and CDR2 as SQIVND (reference sequence). CDR3 residues: CASRNVRGQGRSNTEAFF. CDR3 sequence (DNA): TGTGCCAGTAGAAACGTAAGGGGACAGGGGCGATCGAACACTGAAGCTTTCTTT.

The rearrangement links TRBV6-1 to TRBJ1-2; D ambiguous. The germline CDR1 and CDR2 sequences are MNHNS and SASEGT. V was clipped by 3 bases and J by 8 bases, with 10 bases between them. This CDR3 is 12 amino acids long. The CDR3 DNA reads TGTGCCAGCAGTGACGTCGGGTTAGGCTACACCTTC. Encoded protein: CASSDVGLGYTF.

Only one count was recorded for this clone. This chain joins TRBV18 and TRBJ2-2, with D maybe TRBD2 (6 bases). V lost 1 base and J lost 4, with 10 bases in between. Germline lookup yields CDR1 KGHSH and CDR2 LQKENI. The CDR3 is made up of 15 amino acids. The CDR3 is CASSPRREVTGELFF. CDR3 in DNA: TGTGCCAGCTCACCACGGAGGGAGGTCACCGGGGAGCTGTTTTTT.

The table lists this clone with a count of one. The chain combines TRBV5-1 with TRBJ1-4, with TRBD1 matching 8 bases. Germline V gene lookup returns CDR1 SGHRS and CDR2 YFSETQ. This CDR3 contains 16 residues. With V trimmed by 4 bases and J by 5 bases, 10 bases remained unmatched. Here the CDR3 DNA reads TGCGCCAGCAGCGAGGAACGGACAGGGAAGAATGAAAAACTGTTTTTT. Residues: CASSEERTGKNEKLFF.

V usage is TRBV5-1 and J usage is TRBJ2-1; 7 bases map to TRBD1. This CDR3 has 13 amino acids. V lost 4 bases and J lost 7; bases outside the gene matches: 5. Germline CDR1 and CDR2: SGHRS and YFSETQ. The CDR3 loop reads CASSQGTANEQFF. The CDR3 nucleotides read TGCGCCAGCAGCCAGGGGACAGCTAATGAGCAGTTCTTC.

This clone appeared once. This chain joins TRBV6-6 and TRBJ2-7; D may be TRBD1 (6 bases). Germline V CDR1 and CDR2: MNHNY, SVGAGI (reference sequence). The CDR3 has 15 residues. Trimming removed 8 bases from V and 4 bases from J, with 21 bases in between. CDR3 in amino acids: CASRISAGVYYEQYF. CDR3 sequence (DNA): TGTGCCAGCCGTATCTCAGCAGGGGTTTATTACGAGCAGTACTTC.

CDR3 in amino acids: CASSYSRTSGQEKQYF. In DNA form, the CDR3 reads TGTGCCAGCAGTTACTCGAGGACTAGCGGACAAGAGAAGCAGTACTTC. V is TRBV6-5 and J is TRBJ2-5; the match to TRBD2 covers 10 bases. J was trimmed by 11 bases and V by 0 bases; bases with no gene match: 12. This CDR3 region has 16 residues. CDR1 and CDR2 from the germline V gene are MNHEY and SVGAGI.

The chain carries TRBV30 and TRBJ2-5, with unresolved D. CDR1 and CDR2 from the germline V gene are GTSNPN and SVGIG (reference sequence). The CDR3 has 13 residues. V shed 2 bases and J shed 6 bases, with 13 bases lying between them. DNA of the CDR3: TGTGCCTGGAGTTCGGGTACTGCCAAGACCCAGTACTTC. Amino acids: CAWSSGTAKTQYF. Supplemented by reference TRBV30 and TRBJ2-5, the full variable domain reads SQTIHQWPATLVQPVGSPLSLECTVEGTSNPNLYWYRQAAGRGLQLLFYSVGIGQISSEVPQNLSASRPQDRQFILSSKKLLLSDSGFYLCAWSSGTAKTQYFGPGTRLLVL.

On this clone: Mismatch with germline at one junction end may stem from a read error. The CDR3 DNA reads as TGTGCCAGCAGCCAGACAGGGGGCAGCGGCTACGCCTTC. This translates into CASSQTGGSGYAF. The J gene is TRBJ1-2, the V gene TRBV6-6, with 10 bases matching TRBD1. This CDR3 has 13 amino acids. Germline V CDR1 and CDR2: MNHNY, SVGAGI (reference sequence).

The genes are TRBV27 and TRBJ2-5, with 9 bases matching TRBD2. The closer fit of TRBJ2-7 to the DNA end suggests the J call may be wrong. The CDR3 length is 15 residues. CDR1 MNHEY and CDR2 SMNVEV come from the germline V gene (reference sequence). In DNA, the CDR3 is TGTGCCAGTCTGGGAGGGGCTAGCGGGGACTACGAGCAGTACTTC. Translated: CASLGGASGDYEQYF.

The V gene is TRBV18, the J gene TRBJ2-1; D remains ambiguous. The germline gives CDR1 KGHSH, CDR2 LQKENI. Trimming removed 3 bases from V and 2 bases from J, with 20 bases in between. The CDR3 contains 18 residues. The CDR3 sequence is CASSPAAPSSVTYNEQFF. The CDR3 DNA reads as TGTGCCAGCTCACCGGCTGCTCCCTCTTCAGTAACCTACAATGAGCAGTTCTTC. Drawing the rest from reference TRBV18 and TRBJ2-1, the complete variable domain is NAGVMQNPRHLVRRRGQEARLRCSPMKGHSHVYWYRQLPEEGLKFMVYLQKENIIDESGMPKERFSAEFPKEGPSILRIQQVVRGDSAAYFCASSPAAPSSVTYNEQFFGPGTRLTVL.

The V gene is TRBV6-1, the J gene TRBJ1-2, with 7 bases fitting TRBD1. Germline CDR1 MNHNS, CDR2 SASEGT. The junction had 14 bases not matched to a gene; V was cut back by 3 bases and J by 7 bases. This CDR3 is built from 16 residues. CDR3 sequence reads: CASSEAGGRSVGGYTF. DNA for the CDR3: TGTGCCAGCAGTGAGGCAGGGGGAAGAAGTGTAGGTGGCTACACCTTC.

The chain links TRBV19 to TRBJ1-4, with TRBD1 matching 9 bases. The CDR3 totals 15 residues. J was trimmed by 6 bases and V by 5 bases; bases with no gene match: 7. CDR1 is LNHDA and CDR2 is SQIVND in the germline V gene (reference sequence). The CDR3 DNA follows: TGTGCCAGTAGTCTTCCGGGACAGGGTGATGAAAAACTGTTTTTT. Amino acid sequence: CASSLPGQGDEKLFF.

This clone was picked up a small number of times. V gene TRBV5-8 combines with J gene TRBJ2-1; D not certain. The CDR3 sequence is 15 residues long. Germline V gene lookup returns CDR1 SGHTS and CDR2 YDEGEE. Trimming stripped 1 base from V and 7 bases from J, with 15 bases between. The CDR3 sequence is CASSLFGRGSNEQFF. CDR3 nucleotide sequence: TGTGCCAGCAGCTTGTTCGGCCGAGGTTCGAATGAGCAGTTCTTC.

The V gene is TRBV5-1, the J gene TRBJ2-6, with D possibly matching TRBD1 (5 bases). This CDR3 comprises 15 residues. V was shortened by 2 bases and J by 1 base, with 7 bases between the two germline ends. Germline V gene data show CDR1 as SGHRS and CDR2 as YFSETQ. For the CDR3, the DNA is TGCGCCAGCAGCTTTTCAGGGTCTGGGGCCAACGTCCTGACTTTC. Translation gives CASSFSGSGANVLTF.

This rearrangement joins TRBV6-5 to TRBJ2-7; 11 bases match TRBD2. Germline V gives CDR1 MNHEY, CDR2 SVGAGI. The CDR3 is 16 residues long. V shed 2 bases, J shed 3 bases, and the junction held 6 bases outside the gene matches. As DNA, the CDR3 is TGTGCCAGCAGTTACGCCACCGGGACTAGCGGCTACGAGCAGTACTTC. Its protein is CASSYATGTSGYEQYF.

The V call is TRBV9, the J call TRBJ2-5; TRBD2 matches 9 bases. The CDR3 is 15 residues long. The J segment lost 2 bases and the V segment lost 4 bases, leaving 6 bases of the junction unmatched. Germline V gene lookup returns CDR1 SGDLS and CDR2 YYNGEE. The CDR3 region is CASSPQRGDQETQYF. Here the CDR3 DNA reads TGTGCCAGCAGCCCGCAGCGGGGGGATCAAGAGACCCAGTACTTC. The whole variable domain, filled in from reference TRBV9 and TRBJ2-5, reads DSGVTQTPKHLITATGQRVTLRCSPRSGDLSVYWYQQSLDQGLQFLIQYYNGEERAKGNILERFSAQQFPDLHSELNLSSLELGDSALYFCASSPQRGDQETQYFGPGTRLLVL.

V gene TRBV11-1 combines with J gene TRBJ2-1, with a weak D call TRBD2 (5 bases). V was clipped by 1 base and J by 9 bases, with 13 bases between them. Germline V gives CDR1 SGHAT, CDR2 FQDESV (reference sequence). The CDR3 runs 14 residues. The CDR3 DNA reads as TGTGCCAGCAGCTTAGGGGCCACCGGGGTTGAGCAGTTCTTC. It is translated as CASSLGATGVEQFF.

The V call is TRBV29-1, the J call TRBJ2-3; weak D call: TRBD2 (5 bases). The V end was cut by 7 bases, the J end by 2 bases, with 16 bases between. The CDR3 is made up of 14 amino acids. The germline V gene has CDR1 SQVTM and CDR2 ANQGSEA. Here the CDR3 reads CSGTRDYFTDTQYF. The CDR3 nucleotides read TGCAGCGGCACGCGAGACTATTTCACAGATACGCAGTATTTT.

The chain couples TRBV7-9 to TRBJ2-1; 9 bases are a match to TRBD2. The CDR3 has 19 residues. Germline CDR1 is SEHNR and CDR2 is FQNEAQ (reference sequence). The V and J ends lost 5 bases and 1 base, in that order; junction bases with no gene match: 15. The chain's CDR3 is CASSPSVASGARSYNEQFF. The CDR3, as DNA: TGTGCCAGCAGCCCGAGCGTCGCTAGCGGGGCTCGGTCCTACAATGAGCAGTTCTTC.

Here the CDR3 reads CAWALGRGGYNEQFF. The CDR3 region has the DNA TGTGCCTGGGCCCTCGGGCGGGGGGGCTACAATGAGCAGTTCTTC. The chain combines TRBV30 with TRBJ2-1, with 9 bases fitting TRBD2. CDR3 length: 15 residues. V shed 5 bases, J shed 3 bases, and the junction held 8 bases outside the gene matches. The germline CDR1 and CDR2 sequences are GTSNPN and SVGIG (reference sequence).

In this sample, this clone turned up once. The chain employs TRBV7-8 and TRBJ1-2, with D possibly TRBD1 on 5 matching bases. CDR1 is SGHVS, CDR2 FQNEAQ, per germline. The CDR3 contains 15 residues. V was trimmed by 5 bases and J by 4 bases, leaving 17 bases between them. CDR3 bases: TGTGCCAGCAGCCCCCCTCTCGACAGCATCTATGGCTACACCTTC. Amino acids: CASSPPLDSIYGYTF.

The J gene is TRBJ1-6, the V gene TRBV5-1, with 8 bases fitting TRBD1. There are 16 residues in the CDR3. CDR1 and CDR2 (germline): SGHRS, YFSETQ. With V trimmed by 2 bases and J by 4 bases, 5 bases remained unmatched. CDR3 coding DNA: TGCGCCAGCAGCTTTTTTGGGACAGGATATAATTCACCCCTCCACTTT. Translated, it gives CASSFFGTGYNSPLHF.

V and J are TRBV10-2 and TRBJ2-1; 13 bases are a match to TRBD2. V lost 7 bases to trimming and J lost 8 bases; unmatched junction nucleotides: 8. The germline gives CDR1 WSHSY, CDR2 SAAADI. CDR3 length: 15 residues. CDR3 nucleotides: TGCGCCAGCAAAATACTAGCGGGAGGGCCTTATGAGCAGTTCTTC. Translation: CASKILAGGPYEQFF.